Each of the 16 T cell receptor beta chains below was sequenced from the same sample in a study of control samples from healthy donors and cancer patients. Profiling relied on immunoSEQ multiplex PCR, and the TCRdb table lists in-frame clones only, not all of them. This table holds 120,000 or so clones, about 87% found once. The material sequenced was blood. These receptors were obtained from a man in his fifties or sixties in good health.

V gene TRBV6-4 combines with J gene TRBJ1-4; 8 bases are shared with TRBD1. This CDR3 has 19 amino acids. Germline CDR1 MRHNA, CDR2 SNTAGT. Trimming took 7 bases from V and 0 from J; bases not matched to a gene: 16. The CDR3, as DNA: TGTGCCAGCAACATCACCCCTTACAGGGGGGAAGCAACTAATGAAAAACTGTTTTTT. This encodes CASNITPYRGEATNEKLFF.

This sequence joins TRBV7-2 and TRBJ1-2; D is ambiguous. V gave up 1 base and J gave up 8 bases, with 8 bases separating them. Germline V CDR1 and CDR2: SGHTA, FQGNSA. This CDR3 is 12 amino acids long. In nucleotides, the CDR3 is TGTGCCAGCAGCTTAGTACGGGGAGGCTACACCTTC. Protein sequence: CASSLVRGGYTF.

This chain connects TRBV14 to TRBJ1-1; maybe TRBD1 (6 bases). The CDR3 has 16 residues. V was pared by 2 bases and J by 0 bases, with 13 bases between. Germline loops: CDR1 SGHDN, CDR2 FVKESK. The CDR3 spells CASSQYTGSMNTEAFF. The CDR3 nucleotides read TGTGCCAGCAGCCAATATACAGGGAGCATGAACACTGAAGCTTTCTTT.

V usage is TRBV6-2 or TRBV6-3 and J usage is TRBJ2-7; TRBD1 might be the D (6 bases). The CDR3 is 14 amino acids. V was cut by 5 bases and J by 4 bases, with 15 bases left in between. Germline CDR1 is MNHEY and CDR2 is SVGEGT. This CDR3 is CASSPPLRGYEQYF. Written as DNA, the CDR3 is TGTGCCAGCAGTCCCCCGCTCAGGGGATACGAGCAGTACTTC.

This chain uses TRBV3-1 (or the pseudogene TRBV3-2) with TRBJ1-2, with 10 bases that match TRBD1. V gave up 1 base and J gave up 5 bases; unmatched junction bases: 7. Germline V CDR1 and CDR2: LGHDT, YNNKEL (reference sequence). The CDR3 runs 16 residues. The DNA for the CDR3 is TGTGCCAGCAGCCAAGCGGGACAGGGGATGGGGTATGGCTACACCTTC. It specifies CASSQAGQGMGYGYTF.

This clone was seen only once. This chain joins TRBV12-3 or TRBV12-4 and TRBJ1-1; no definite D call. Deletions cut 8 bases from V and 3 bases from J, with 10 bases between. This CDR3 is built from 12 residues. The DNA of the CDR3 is TGTGCCAGCGTAAGGATGTACACTGAAGCTTTCTTT. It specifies CASVRMYTEAFF.

The CDR3 bases are TGTGCCAGTAGTATAATAGGGGCCCTGGGACAGCCCCAGCATTTT. As protein: CASSIIGALGQPQHF. The chain is built from TRBV19 and TRBJ1-5; the D gene is possibly TRBD1 (5 bases). Trimming left V 2 bases short and J 7 bases short, with 15 bases between. Germline V gene data show CDR1 as LNHDA and CDR2 as SQIVND (reference sequence). This CDR3 is 15 amino acids long.

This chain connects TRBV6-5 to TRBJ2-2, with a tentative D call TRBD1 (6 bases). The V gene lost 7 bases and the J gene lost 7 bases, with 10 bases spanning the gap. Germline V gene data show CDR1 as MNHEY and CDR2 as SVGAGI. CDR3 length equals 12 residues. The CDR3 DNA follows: TGTGCCAGCACCACAGGGTTCGGGGAGCTGTTTTTT. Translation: CASTTGFGELFF.

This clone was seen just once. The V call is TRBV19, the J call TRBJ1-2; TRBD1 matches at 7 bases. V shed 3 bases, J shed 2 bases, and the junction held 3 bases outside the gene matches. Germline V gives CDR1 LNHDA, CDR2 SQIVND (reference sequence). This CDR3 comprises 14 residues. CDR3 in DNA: TGTGCCAGTAGTATCCTGACAGGGAACTATGGCTACACCTTC. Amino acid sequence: CASSILTGNYGYTF. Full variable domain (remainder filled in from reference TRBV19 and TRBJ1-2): DGGITQSPKYLFRKEGQNVTLSCEQNLNHDAMYWYRQDPGQGLRLIYYSQIVNDFQKGDIAEGYSVSREKKESFPLTVTSAQKNPTAFYLCASSILTGNYGYTFGSGTRLTVV.

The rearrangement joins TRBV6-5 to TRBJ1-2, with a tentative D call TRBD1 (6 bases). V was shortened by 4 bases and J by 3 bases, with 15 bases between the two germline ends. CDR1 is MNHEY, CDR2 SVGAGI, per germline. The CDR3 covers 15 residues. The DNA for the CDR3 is TGTGCCAGCAGTTTTGGGGCAGGGGCGGACTATGGCTACACCTTC. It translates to CASSFGAGADYGYTF.

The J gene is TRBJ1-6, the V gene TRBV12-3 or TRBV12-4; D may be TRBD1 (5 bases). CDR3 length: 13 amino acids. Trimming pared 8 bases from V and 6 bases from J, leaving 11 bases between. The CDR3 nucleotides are TGTGCCAGCCTCCAGGGACCTAATTCACCCCTCCACTTT. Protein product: CASLQGPNSPLHF.

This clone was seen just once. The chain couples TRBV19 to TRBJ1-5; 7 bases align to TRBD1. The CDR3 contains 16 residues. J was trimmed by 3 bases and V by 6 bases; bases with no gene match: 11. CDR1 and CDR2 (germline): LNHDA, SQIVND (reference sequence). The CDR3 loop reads CASRALSTGFNQPQHF. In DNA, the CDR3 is TGTGCCAGTAGGGCTCTCTCGACAGGGTTCAATCAGCCCCAGCATTTT.

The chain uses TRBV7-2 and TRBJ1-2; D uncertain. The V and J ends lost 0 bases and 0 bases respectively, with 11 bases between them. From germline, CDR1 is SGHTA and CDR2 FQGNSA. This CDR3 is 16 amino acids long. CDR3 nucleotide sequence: TGTGCCAGCAGCTTAGCGTCGCAGTATACTAACTATGGCTACACCTTC. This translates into CASSLASQYTNYGYTF.

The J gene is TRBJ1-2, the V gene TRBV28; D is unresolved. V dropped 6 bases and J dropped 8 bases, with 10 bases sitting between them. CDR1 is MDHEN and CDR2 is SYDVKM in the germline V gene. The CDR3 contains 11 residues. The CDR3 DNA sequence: TGTGCCAGCAGACGAAACCGGGGCTACACCTTC. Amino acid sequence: CASRRNRGYTF.

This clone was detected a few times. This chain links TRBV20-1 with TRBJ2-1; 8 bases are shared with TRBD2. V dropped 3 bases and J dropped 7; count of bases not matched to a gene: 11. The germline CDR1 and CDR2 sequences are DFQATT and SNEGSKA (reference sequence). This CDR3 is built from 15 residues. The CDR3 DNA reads TGCAGTGCTAGTTTCCGGGGGGGAAGCCCGAATGAGCAGTTCTTC. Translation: CSASFRGGSPNEQFF.

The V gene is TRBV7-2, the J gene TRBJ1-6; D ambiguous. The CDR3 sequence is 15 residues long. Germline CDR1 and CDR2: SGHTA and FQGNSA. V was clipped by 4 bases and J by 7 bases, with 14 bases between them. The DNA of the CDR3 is TGTGCCAGCAGCTCAAGTACAGAGAGAAATTCACCCCTCCACTTT. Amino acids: CASSSSTERNSPLHF. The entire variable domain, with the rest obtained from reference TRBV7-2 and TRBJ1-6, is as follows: GAGVSQSPSNKVTEKGKDVELRCDPISGHTALYWYRQSLGQGLEFLIYFQGNSAPDKSGLPSDRFSAERTGGSVSTLTIQRTQQEDSAVYLCASSSSTERNSPLHFGNGTRLTVT.